The 32 T cell receptor beta chains presented below share a single source sample, sequenced in a study of neoadjuvant anti-PD-1 for oral cavity cancer. Time point meaning: after neoadjuvant nivolumab, at surgical resection. Only in-frame clones appear in the TCRdb table, and some are missing; sequencing was by immunoSEQ multiplex PCR. Of some 8,400 clones listed, around 67% are singletons. The sequencing here drew on PBMCs, taken after nivolumab (anti-PD-1) treatment. Receptor source: a person aged 35-79 years with oral cavity squamous cell carcinoma.

The chain uses TRBV9 and TRBJ1-4; 10 bases agree with TRBD1. Germline lookup yields CDR1 SGDLS and CDR2 YYNGEE. Trimming took 6 bases from V and 0 from J; bases not matched to a gene: 5. The CDR3 length is 16 residues. This chain's CDR3 is CASTLGTGATNEKLFF. The CDR3 nucleotides are TGTGCCAGCACGCTCGGGACAGGGGCAACTAATGAAAAACTGTTTTTT.

This chain links TRBV19 with TRBJ1-4, with a weak D call TRBD1 (5 bases). V was pared by 9 bases and J by 2 bases, with 19 bases between. The CDR3 length is 16 residues. Germline V gives CDR1 LNHDA, CDR2 SQIVND (reference sequence). The CDR3, as DNA: TGTGCCAGCGCCTTCAGGTTGGGGCTCACTAATGAAAAACTGTTTTTT. Translating it yields CASAFRLGLTNEKLFF.

The rearrangement links TRBV19 to TRBJ2-1; D call uncertain. V lost 3 bases, J lost 3 bases, and 6 bases lay in between. From germline, CDR1 is LNHDA and CDR2 SQIVND (reference sequence). This CDR3 comprises 13 residues. This chain's CDR3 is CASSIGNYNEQFF. The CDR3 nucleotides read TGTGCCAGTAGTATTGGCAACTACAATGAGCAGTTCTTC.

This clone has a handful of counts. The rearrangement links TRBV30 to TRBJ1-1; D is unresolved. V was pared by 4 bases and J by 6 bases, with 15 bases between. The CDR3 is made up of 13 amino acids. Germline CDR1 and CDR2: GTSNPN and SVGIG (reference sequence). CDR3 sequence reads: CAWTRSSHAEAFF. The CDR3 DNA sequence: TGTGCCTGGACTCGATCATCCCACGCTGAAGCTTTCTTT.

The J gene is TRBJ1-4, the V gene TRBV30, with D possibly TRBD1 on 5 matching bases. The V and J ends lost 5 bases and 0 bases respectively, with 13 bases between them. The CDR3 length is 15 residues. The germline V gene has CDR1 GTSNPN and CDR2 SVGIG (reference sequence). This CDR3 reads CAWASGRSTNEKLFF. The CDR3 nucleotides read TGTGCCTGGGCCTCGGGACGTTCAACTAATGAAAAACTGTTTTTT. The full variable domain, rest sourced from reference TRBV30 and TRBJ1-4, is SQTIHQWPATLVQPVGSPLSLECTVEGTSNPNLYWYRQAAGRGLQLLFYSVGIGQISSEVPQNLSASRPQDRQFILSSKKLLLSDSGFYLCAWASGRSTNEKLFFGSGTQLSVL.

This chain joins TRBV5-4 and TRBJ1-2; D is ambiguous. The CDR3 contains 13 residues. Per the germline V gene, CDR1 is SGHNT and CDR2 is YYREEE (reference sequence). The V gene lost 7 bases and the J gene lost 0 bases, with 10 bases spanning the gap. The CDR3 nucleotides are TGTGCCAGCGGGTGGATGACTAACTATGGCTACACCTTC. As protein: CASGWMTNYGYTF.

This clone was detected only once. The chain carries TRBV14 and TRBJ1-6; possible D gene TRBD1, 5 bases. Germline assignment: CDR1 SGHDN and CDR2 FVKESK. Trimming stripped 1 base from V and 7 bases from J, with 14 bases between. The CDR3 consists of 16 residues. CDR3 nucleotides: TGTGCCAGCAGCCAAGGAAGGGCAGGGAACAATTCACCCCTCCACTTT. This translates into CASSQGRAGNNSPLHF. The full variable domain, with the rest looked up from reference TRBV14 and TRBJ1-6, is EAGVTQFPSHSVIEKGQTVTLRCDPISGHDNLYWYRRVMGKEIKFLLHFVKESKQDESGMPNNRFLAERTGGTYSTLKVQPAELEDSGVYFCASSQGRAGNNSPLHFGNGTRLTVT.

This clone appeared a single time. This chain joins TRBV6-5 and TRBJ2-4; 8 nucleotides agree with TRBD1. The CDR3 has 13 residues. Germline V CDR1 and CDR2: MNHEY, SVGAGI. V trimming: 8 bases; J trimming: 6 bases; junction bases outside the gene matches: 6. In nucleotides, the CDR3 is TGTGCCAGCGGTGTCAGGGGGCGAAACATTCAGTACTTC. Its translation is CASGVRGRNIQYF.

CDR3 nucleotide sequence: TGTGCCAGCAGCTCTGCGGGAGCTAGCACAGATACGCAGTATTTT. This translates into CASSSAGASTDTQYF. J is TRBJ2-3 and V is TRBV5-5, with 7 nucleotides matching TRBD2. Germline trimming cut 3 bases from V and 0 bases from J; bases unmatched to any gene: 4. Germline loops: CDR1 SGHKS, CDR2 YYEKEE (reference sequence). CDR3 length: 15 amino acids. Full variable domain (outside the CDR3, taken from reference TRBV5-5 and TRBJ2-3): DAGVTQSPTHLIKTRGQQVTLRCSPISGHKSVSWYQQVLGQGPQFIFQYYEKEERGRGNFPDRFSARQFPNYSSELNVNALLLGDSALYLCASSSAGASTDTQYFGPGTRLTVL.

This clone was seen only a few times. The chain has TRBV19 and TRBJ1-5; D perhaps matches TRBD1 (5 bases). Germline lookup yields CDR1 LNHDA and CDR2 SQIVND (reference sequence). The V end was cut by 7 bases, the J end by 9 bases, with 22 bases between. CDR3 size: 15 residues. Written as DNA, the CDR3 is TGTGCCAGTACCACCGGGACGCATGTATCAGGGCCCCAGCATTTT. Translating it yields CASTTGTHVSGPQHF.

Only a few counts were recorded for this clone. V and J are TRBV27 and TRBJ2-2; maybe TRBD2 (7 bases). The V end lost 3 bases, the J end lost 3 bases, and 11 bases lay between the germline ends. The CDR3 spans 15 residues. Germline assignment: CDR1 MNHEY and CDR2 SMNVEV (reference sequence). The CDR3 reads CASSFAGADTGELFF. For the CDR3, the DNA is TGTGCCAGCAGTTTCGCGGGGGCCGACACCGGGGAGCTGTTTTTT.

This clone has a handful of counts. The chain couples TRBV4-3 to TRBJ1-1; D is ambiguous. Germline CDR1 is LGHNA and CDR2 is YSLEER. V lost 2 bases and J 1 base, leaving 5 bases between the germline ends. This CDR3 has 13 amino acids. CDR3 sequence reads: CASSQRANTEAFF. In DNA form, the CDR3 reads TGCGCCAGCAGCCAAAGGGCGAACACTGAAGCTTTCTTT.

V gene TRBV6-5 combines with J gene TRBJ1-1; possibly TRBD1 for D (5 bases). CDR1 is MNHEY, CDR2 SVGAGI, per germline. V dropped 6 bases and J dropped 3 bases, with 14 bases sitting between them. This CDR3 has 14 amino acids. CDR3 protein: CASRPGGGDTEAFF. CDR3 nucleotide sequence: TGTGCCAGCAGGCCCGGCGGGGGGGACACTGAAGCTTTCTTT.

The chain uses TRBV6-5 and TRBJ2-5; D perhaps matches TRBD1 (5 bases). CDR1 and CDR2 from the germline V gene are MNHEY and SVGAGI. This CDR3 is 11 amino acids long. V shed 6 bases and J shed 4 bases, with 6 bases lying between them. CDR3 sequence (DNA): TGTGCCAGCAGACAGGCAGAGACCCAGTACTTC. It is translated as CASRQAETQYF.

The rearrangement joins TRBV7-3 to TRBJ2-2; tentatively, D is TRBD1 or TRBD2 (5 bases each). The CDR3 runs to 15 residues. The germline gives CDR1 SGHTA, CDR2 FQGTGA. The V and J ends lost 5 bases and 0 bases respectively, with 10 bases between them. The CDR3 region has the DNA TGTGCCAGCAGCCCCGGGACCGCGAACACCGGGGAGCTGTTTTTT. Amino acid sequence: CASSPGTANTGELFF.

The chain uses TRBV30 and TRBJ2-7; D is ambiguous. The CDR3 totals 13 residues. Germline V gene data show CDR1 as GTSNPN and CDR2 as SVGIG (reference sequence). Trimming cost V 2 bases and J 0 bases, with 8 bases left between them. This CDR3 is CAWSSALSYEQYF. The CDR3 DNA sequence: TGTGCCTGGAGTTCGGCCCTCTCCTACGAGCAGTACTTC. Full variable domain (missing parts from reference TRBV30 and TRBJ2-7): SQTIHQWPATLVQPVGSPLSLECTVEGTSNPNLYWYRQAAGRGLQLLFYSVGIGQISSEVPQNLSASRPQDRQFILSSKKLLLSDSGFYLCAWSSALSYEQYFGPGTRLTVT.

This chain connects TRBV11-3 to TRBJ2-3; TRBD1 is a possible D gene (6 bases). The germline V gene encodes CDR1 SGHNT and CDR2 YENEEA. The CDR3 has 15 residues. V was cut by 1 base and J by 2 bases, with 10 bases left in between. The chain's CDR3 is CASSLGTGFTDTQYF. As DNA, the CDR3 is TGTGCCAGCAGCTTAGGTACAGGGTTCACAGATACGCAGTATTTT.

The rearrangement uses TRBV14 and TRBJ1-2, with 8 bases identical to TRBD1. Looked up from germline, CDR1 is SGHDN and CDR2 is FVKESK. Losses at the gene ends were 1 base for V and 4 bases for J; bases not matched to a gene: 5. There are 15 residues in the CDR3. The CDR3 region is CASSQGTGMSYGYTF. The CDR3 DNA reads TGTGCCAGCAGCCAAGGGACAGGGATGAGCTATGGCTACACCTTC.

The V call is TRBV30, the J call TRBJ2-5, with 9 bases that match TRBD1. Germline loops: CDR1 GTSNPN, CDR2 SVGIG (reference sequence). V was clipped by 3 bases and J by 1 base; unmatched bases: 3. The CDR3 extends over 14 amino acids. The CDR3 loop reads CAWSRDRVQETQYF. The CDR3 DNA reads as TGTGCCTGGAGCCGGGACAGGGTCCAAGAGACCCAGTACTTC.

This clone was seen just once. The V and J genes are TRBV7-6 and TRBJ2-3, with a possible D match to TRBD2 (7 bases). V was cut by 5 bases and J by 4 bases, with 16 bases left in between. The CDR3 has 15 amino acids. Germline CDR1 reads SGHVS; CDR2 reads FNYEAQ. CDR3 in amino acids: CASSPRGASPDTQYF. CDR3 sequence (DNA): TGTGCCAGCAGCCCCCGGGGGGCCAGCCCAGATACGCAGTATTTT.

The chain recombines TRBV5-1 with TRBJ1-3; D gene ambiguous. CDR1 is SGHRS and CDR2 is YFSETQ in the germline V gene. This CDR3 contains 13 residues. Between the trimmed V and J ends, which lost 3 bases and 8 bases, there was a span of 12 bases. CDR3 region: CASSSRLGDTIYF. CDR3 coding DNA: TGCGCCAGCAGCTCGCGACTAGGCGACACCATATATTTT.

The rearrangement joins TRBV6-6 to TRBJ1-1, with TRBD1 matching over 7 bases. J gave up 4 bases and V 6 bases, and 5 bases lay outside the gene matches. CDR1 is MNHNY and CDR2 is SVGAGI in the germline V gene (reference sequence). This CDR3 is 13 amino acids long. CDR3 coding DNA: TGTGCCAGCAGCCTCCCAGGGGGCACTGAAGCTTTCTTT. Translated: CASSLPGGTEAFF.

The sample holds a few counts of this clone. V is TRBV2 and J is TRBJ1-6, with 7 bases fitting TRBD1. The V and J ends lost 6 bases and 10 bases, in that order; junction bases with no gene match: 9. Germline V lookup: CDR1 SNHLY, CDR2 FYNNEI. This CDR3 contains 14 residues. CDR3 sequence reads: CASRVTGEGSPLHF. CDR3 coding DNA: TGTGCCAGCAGAGTAACAGGGGAGGGATCACCCCTCCACTTT.

The chain is built from TRBV5-1 and TRBJ2-7; possible D gene TRBD1, 6 bases. V was clipped by 3 bases and J by 0 bases, with 7 bases between them. Germline values: CDR1 SGHRS, CDR2 YFSETQ. The CDR3 consists of 13 residues. As DNA, the CDR3 is TGCGCCAGCAGCTCGGACAGCTCCTACGAGCAGTACTTC. Its translation: CASSSDSSYEQYF.

This clone showed up just once. The chain is built from TRBV7-6 and TRBJ2-3; D call uncertain. CDR3 length equals 16 residues. Germline V CDR1 and CDR2: SGHVS, FNYEAQ. V was trimmed by 2 bases and J by 2 bases, leaving 14 bases between them. The CDR3 DNA is TGTGCCAGCAGCTTAAGCTCCCCCATTCCCACAGATACGCAGTATTTT. Amino acids: CASSLSSPIPTDTQYF.

The J gene is TRBJ2-1, the V gene TRBV1; no check of the table's D call, TRBD1, against the DNA was made. TRBV1 is tagged as a pseudogene. There are 14 residues in the CDR3. The CDR3 DNA sequence: TGCACCAGCAGCCCGACAGGGCACTACAATGAGCAGTTCTTC. Its translation: CTSSPTGHYNEQFF.

The chain links TRBV2 to TRBJ1-2; 7 bases agree with TRBD1. The V segment lost 6 bases and the J segment 2 bases; nucleotides outside the gene matches: 9. CDR1 is SNHLY, CDR2 FYNNEI, per germline. CDR3 length: 15 amino acids. The DNA of the CDR3 is TGTGCCAGCAGAGAACGACAGGGAATAAACTATGGCTACACCTTC. Amino acids: CASRERQGINYGYTF. The whole variable domain, remainder taken from reference TRBV2 and TRBJ1-2, is EPEVTQTPSHQVTQMGQEVILRCVPISNHLYFYWYRQILGQKVEFLVSFYNNEISEKSEIFDDQFSVERPDGSNFTLKIRSTKLEDSAMYFCASRERQGINYGYTFGSGTRLTVV.

V usage is TRBV5-1 and J usage is TRBJ1-4; D possibly corresponds to TRBD1 (6 bases). V gave up 2 bases and J gave up 5 bases, with 16 bases separating them. CDR1 and CDR2 from the germline V gene are SGHRS and YFSETQ. This CDR3 has 16 residues. CDR3 in DNA: TGCGCCAGCAGCTTATCCACCGGGACAAGGAATGAAAAACTGTTTTTT. Translated: CASSLSTGTRNEKLFF.

The chain joins TRBV28 to TRBJ2-2, with D possibly matching TRBD2 (5 bases). This CDR3 has 16 amino acids. Germline CDR1 is MDHEN and CDR2 is SYDVKM. V lost 5 bases, J lost 4 bases, and 17 bases lay in between. The CDR3 nucleotides are TGTGCCAGCAGTAGCCTCGGGGTGATTGGCACCGGGGAGCTGTTTTTT. This encodes CASSSLGVIGTGELFF.

This chain joins TRBV27 and TRBJ2-5; D might be TRBD1 (5 bases). CDR1 and CDR2 (germline): MNHEY, SMNVEV (reference sequence). The CDR3 consists of 18 residues. Trimming pared 2 bases from V and 2 bases from J, leaving 21 bases between. The CDR3 DNA follows: TGTGCCAGCAGTTTAGGGTGCGGCAGGGCCGAGAGTCAAGAGACCCAGTACTTC. Amino acids: CASSLGCGRAESQETQYF.

This clone has a handful of counts. This chain joins TRBV7-7 and TRBJ1-5, with 9 bases that match TRBD1. Trimming removed 6 bases from V and 4 bases from J; junction bases left unmatched: 10. CDR1 and CDR2 from the germline V gene are SSHAT and FNYEAQ (reference sequence). This CDR3 comprises 16 residues. Here the CDR3 DNA reads TGTGCCAGCAGACCAACAGGGGGCGCGGGGAATCAGCCCCAGCATTTT. Protein sequence: CASRPTGGAGNQPQHF.

The chain recombines TRBV10-3 with TRBJ2-7; the D is unclear. The CDR3 consists of 12 residues. V dropped 3 bases and J dropped 3 bases, with 6 bases sitting between them. The germline CDR1 and CDR2 sequences are ENHRY and SYGVKD. The CDR3 nucleotides read TGTGCCATCAGTGATAGTGGCTACGAGCAGTACTTC. As protein: CAISDSGYEQYF.